One T cell receptor beta chain is described in this entry. Its matching antigen is unknown. Per the germline V gene, CDR1 is SQVTM and CDR2 is ANQGSEA. V lost 3 bases and J lost 1; bases outside the gene matches: 6. The CDR3 length is 15 residues. The whole isolated RNA underwent reverse transcription, so sequencing captured expressed TCRB transcripts. Repertoires were generated with immunoSEQ multiplex PCR, while TCRdb's copy carries only in-frame clones and drops some. Found here are tens of thousands of clones, more than 45% of them singletons; the top ten hold roughly 0.35%. The sample belongs to a study of beta chain features in type 1 diabetes. Notes on the study in general: Moderately but significantly shorter TCRB CDR3s were found in Type 1 diabetes patients in all four CD4+ subsets.

The chain employs TRBV29-1 and TRBJ1-1, with TRBD1 matching over 9 bases. The receptor comes from a young man with type 1 diabetes. Specimen: stem cell memory CD4+ T cells from blood. The CDR3 loop is CSVDKAGQGNTEAFF. In DNA, the CDR3 is TGCAGCGTTGATAAGGCGGGACAGGGGAACACTGAAGCTTTCTTT.